This TCR beta chain was sequenced in a study of beta chain features in type 1 diabetes. Germline-derived CDR1 and CDR2 are SGHDT and YYEEEE. Between the trimmed V and J ends, which lost 3 bases and 5 bases, there was a span of 17 bases. The CDR3 is 16 residues long. Sequencing targeted expressed TCRB transcripts, as all isolated RNA had been reverse transcribed. Clones were sequenced by immunoSEQ multiplex PCR, and TCRdb holds only the in-frame ones, with some missing. Among about 160,000 clones listed, 6.5% to 9.5% were seen once. There are a few counts of this clone. Its antigen is still unknown. Study-wide results and limits: Researchers report that Type 1 diabetes patients had moderately but significantly shorter TCRB CDR3s across all four CD4+ subsets. A closer apparent resemblance between naive, central memory and Treg TCRB repertoires was seen in patients than in healthy donors.

CD45RO/CCR7/CD25/CD127/CD95/CD27 separated CD4+ naive, central memory, regulatory and stem cell-like memory cells by sorting. Sorted cells reached over 95% purity in every population. V gene TRBV5-6 combines with J gene TRBJ2-2; D not resolved. Sequenced input: central memory CD4+ T cells from blood. The sequence derives from a woman in her thirties or forties with type 1 diabetes. The CDR3 bases are TGTGCCAGCAGCTCCCTCAAGAAACGCGCGACCGGGGAGCTGTTTTTT. As protein: CASSSLKKRATGELFF.